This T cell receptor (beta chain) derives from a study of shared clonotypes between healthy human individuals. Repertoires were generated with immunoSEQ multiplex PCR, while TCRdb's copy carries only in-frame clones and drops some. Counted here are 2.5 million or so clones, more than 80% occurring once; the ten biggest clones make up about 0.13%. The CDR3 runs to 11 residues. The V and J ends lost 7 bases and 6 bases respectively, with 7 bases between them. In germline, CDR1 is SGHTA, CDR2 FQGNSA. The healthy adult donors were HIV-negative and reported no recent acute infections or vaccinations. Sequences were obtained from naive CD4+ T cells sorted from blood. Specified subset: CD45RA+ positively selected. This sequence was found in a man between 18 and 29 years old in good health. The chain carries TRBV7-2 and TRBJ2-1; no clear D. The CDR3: CASTNVNEQFF. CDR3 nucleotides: TGTGCCAGCACCAATGTCAATGAGCAGTTCTTC.